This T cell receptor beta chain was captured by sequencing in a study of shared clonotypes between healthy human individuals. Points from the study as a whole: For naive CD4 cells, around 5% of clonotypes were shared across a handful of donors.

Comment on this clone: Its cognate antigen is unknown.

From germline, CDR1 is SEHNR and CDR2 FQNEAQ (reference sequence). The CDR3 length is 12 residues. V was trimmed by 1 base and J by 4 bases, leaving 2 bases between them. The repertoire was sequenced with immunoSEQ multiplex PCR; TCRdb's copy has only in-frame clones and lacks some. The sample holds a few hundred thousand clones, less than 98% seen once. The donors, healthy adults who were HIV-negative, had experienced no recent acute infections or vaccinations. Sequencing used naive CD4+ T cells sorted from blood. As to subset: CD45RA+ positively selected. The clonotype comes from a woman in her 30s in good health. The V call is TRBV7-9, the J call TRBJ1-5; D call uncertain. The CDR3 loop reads CASSLGNQPQHF. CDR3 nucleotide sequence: TGTGCCAGCAGCTTAGGAAATCAGCCCCAGCATTTT.